A single T cell receptor beta chain is shown here with its context. Its specificity is unknown. Sequencing used immunoSEQ multiplex PCR; TCRdb keeps in-frame clones, though not all of them. Among some 170,000 clones listed, 80% to 90% were seen once. This sample was taken from a study of T cell responses to AZD1222 COVID-19 vaccine. General study results and limits: White British ancestry dominated among donors, who included more females, and clonal diversity was possibly underestimated.

This receptor was taken from an adult who received the MenACWY meningococcal vaccine as a control. This specimen was peripheral blood, taken 28 days after the second dose of the MenACWY control vaccine.

CDR3 bases: TGTGCCAGCAGTTGGCAGGAGAGCACAGATACGCAGTATTTT. Its protein is CASSWQESTDTQYF. V gene TRBV28 combines with J gene TRBJ2-3, with D unclear. Trimming stripped 4 bases from V and 0 bases from J, with 8 bases between. The CDR3 runs to 14 residues. Germline V gives CDR1 MDHEN, CDR2 SYDVKM.